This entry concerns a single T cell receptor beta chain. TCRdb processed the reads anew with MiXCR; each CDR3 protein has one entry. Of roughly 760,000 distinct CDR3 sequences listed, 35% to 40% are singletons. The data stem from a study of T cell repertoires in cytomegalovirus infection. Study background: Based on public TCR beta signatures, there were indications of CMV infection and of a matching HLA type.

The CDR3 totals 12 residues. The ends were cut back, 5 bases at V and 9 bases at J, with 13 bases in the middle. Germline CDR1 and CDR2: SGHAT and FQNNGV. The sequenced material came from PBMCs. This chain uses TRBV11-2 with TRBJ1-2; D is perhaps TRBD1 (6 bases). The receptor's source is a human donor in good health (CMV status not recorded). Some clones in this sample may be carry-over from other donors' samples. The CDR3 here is CASSLYRASYTF. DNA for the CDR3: TGTGCCAGCAGCCTATACAGGGCCAGCTACACCTTC.